Following are 23 T cell receptor beta chains from one sample sequenced in a study of response to subunit inactivated influenza vaccine. TCRdb reanalysed the RT-PCR reads using MiXCR and keeps one entry per CDR3 protein. The sample shows roughly 500,000 distinct CDR3 sequences, 15% to 20% of them seen only once. The sample consisted of CD4+ T cells sorted from PBMCs, taken around 25 months after vaccination. The source of these receptors is a man aged 50 to 69 who received an inactivated influenza vaccine.

The V gene is TRBV12-3 or TRBV12-4, the J gene TRBJ2-6; D gene ambiguous. Between the trimmed V and J ends, which lost 3 bases and 0 bases, there was a span of 15 bases. The CDR3 length is 18 residues. CDR3 DNA sequence: TGTGCCAGCAGTTTGTTAGGCGGAGTCCTCTCTGGGGCCAACGTCCTGACTTTC. Its translation: CASSLLGGVLSGANVLTF.

The rearrangement joins TRBV12-3 or TRBV12-4 to TRBJ2-7; D is unresolved. Trimming took off 5 bases at V and 4 bases at J, with 9 bases between the two ends. This CDR3 contains 12 residues. This CDR3 is CASSIPFYEQYF. The CDR3 nucleotides read TGTGCCAGCAGTATCCCCTTTTACGAGCAGTACTTC.

In this sample, this clonotype turned up a few times. V is TRBV10-3 and J is TRBJ2-2; D ambiguous. Trimming pared 8 bases from V and 5 bases from J, leaving 9 bases between. This CDR3 region has 12 residues. The germline CDR1 and CDR2 sequences are ENHRY and SYGVKD. CDR3 nucleotide sequence: TGTGCCATCGACCCAAGTACCGGGGAGCTGTTTTTT. Translating gives CAIDPSTGELFF.

This clonotype showed up many times. This chain connects TRBV10-3 to TRBJ2-3; D possibly corresponds to TRBD2 (6 bases). Germline V lookup: CDR1 ENHRY, CDR2 SYGVKD. The ends were cut back, 8 bases at V and 2 bases at J, with 14 bases in the middle. This CDR3 has 14 residues. Written as DNA, the CDR3 is TGTGCCATCCGGCGGGGACTTGACACAGATACGCAGTATTTT. It is translated as CAIRRGLDTDTQYF.

This chain links TRBV5-1 with TRBJ2-2; 8 bases fit TRBD1. The CDR3 length is 17 residues. V gave up 2 bases and J gave up 2 bases; unmatched junction bases: 8. The V gene's germline CDR1 is SGHRS and CDR2 YFSETQ. The CDR3: CASSLPGQALNTGELFF. CDR3 nucleotide sequence: TGCGCCAGCAGCTTACCGGGACAGGCTCTTAACACCGGGGAGCTGTTTTTT.

This clonotype was detected a few times. V and J are TRBV4-2 and TRBJ2-7; no firm D call. Germline-derived CDR1 and CDR2 are LGHNA and YNFKEQ. V dropped 2 bases and J dropped 5 bases, with 7 bases sitting between them. This CDR3 spans 12 amino acids. CDR3 amino acids: CASSQISHEQYF. CDR3 in DNA: TGTGCCAGCAGCCAAATCAGCCACGAGCAGTACTTC.

This rearrangement joins TRBV2 to TRBJ2-2, with D maybe TRBD2 (6 bases). Germline V CDR1 and CDR2: SNHLY, FYNNEI. CDR3 length: 14 residues. V gave up 3 bases and J gave up 5 bases, with 10 bases separating them. The DNA for the CDR3 is TGTGCCAGCAGTGATACAGGAGGGACCGGGGAGCTGTTTTTT. It specifies CASSDTGGTGELFF.

The J gene is TRBJ2-7, the V gene TRBV5-1, with TRBD2 matching over 7 bases. V trimming: 4 bases; J trimming: 7 bases; junction bases outside the gene matches: 11. The CDR3 extends over 14 amino acids. CDR1 SGHRS and CDR2 YFSETQ come from the germline V gene. The CDR3 DNA sequence: TGCGCCAGCAGCGCGGGGGTACTTGGGGGAGAGCAGTACTTC. Amino acids: CASSAGVLGGEQYF.

The rearrangement uses TRBV12-3 or TRBV12-4 and TRBJ1-2, with 7 bases that match TRBD1. The CDR3 spans 15 residues. The V gene end was trimmed by 6 bases and the J gene end by 7 bases; junction bases not matched to a gene: 14. The CDR3, as DNA: TGTGCCAGCAGACAAATCAGGGGGAATGAGGCTGGCTACACCTTC. Protein product: CASRQIRGNEAGYTF.

This clonotype was seen more than once but under ten times. The chain carries TRBV2 and TRBJ1-1; possibly TRBD1 for D (6 bases). Germline lookup yields CDR1 SNHLY and CDR2 FYNNEI. CDR3 length: 14 amino acids. V lost 6 bases to trimming and J lost 5 bases, with 16 bases between them. The CDR3 nucleotides are TGTGCCAGCAGGGTGACAGGCGGGGGGACTGAAGCTTTCTTT. Encoded protein: CASRVTGGGTEAFF.

The genes are TRBV29-1 and TRBJ2-2, with 9 bases that match TRBD1. CDR1 SQVTM and CDR2 ANQGSEA come from the germline V gene. Trimming took 0 bases from V and 3 from J; bases not matched to a gene: 5. CDR3 size: 16 residues. The CDR3 DNA reads as TGCAGCGTTGAAGATCGTTGGACAGGGGACACCGGGGAGCTGTTTTTT. Translating it yields CSVEDRWTGDTGELFF.

This clonotype was detected a few times. V gene TRBV10-3 combines with J gene TRBJ2-7; TRBD2 agrees at 10 bases. J was trimmed by 6 bases and V by 1 base; bases with no gene match: 6. CDR1 ENHRY and CDR2 SYGVKD come from the germline V gene. The CDR3 has 15 amino acids. CDR3 DNA sequence: TGTGCCATCAGTGAGTTGGCTAGCGGGAGTGGCGAGCAGTACTTC. Translated: CAISELASGSGEQYF.

This clonotype was detected only a few times. The junction differs from germline at one of its ends, possibly a read error. The V call is TRBV6-5, the J call TRBJ2-3; maybe TRBD1 (6 bases). Germline CDR1 and CDR2: MNHEY and SVGAGI. The CDR3 contains 15 residues. CDR3 protein: CASSYSRDTTDMQYF. CDR3 DNA sequence: TGTGCCAGCAGTTACTCTCGGGACACTACAGATATGCAGTATTTT.

The V and J genes are TRBV20-1 and TRBJ2-5; the match to TRBD2 covers 7 bases. Germline trimming cut 5 bases from V and 9 bases from J; bases unmatched to any gene: 9. CDR3 length: 12 residues. Germline lookup yields CDR1 DFQATT and CDR2 SNEGSKA (reference sequence). CDR3 region: CSASRPGRAQYF. Written as DNA, the CDR3 is TGCAGTGCTTCTAGACCAGGGAGGGCCCAGTACTTC.

This clonotype was detected only a few times. The CDR3: CASSVGSNQPQHF. Written as DNA, the CDR3 is TGCGCCAGCAGTGTAGGGAGCAATCAGCCCCAGCATTTT. This chain connects TRBV10-2 to TRBJ1-5; D not resolved. The CDR3 sequence is 13 residues long. V was clipped by 4 bases and J by 1 base, with 5 bases between them. CDR1 and CDR2 (germline): WSHSY, SAAADI.

The chain recombines TRBV6-2 or TRBV6-3 with TRBJ2-1; D is unresolved. This CDR3 is 13 amino acids long. V lost 7 bases and J lost 6, with 13 bases in between. Germline CDR1 MNHEY, CDR2 SVGEGT. CDR3 DNA sequence: TGTGCCAGCATCAGTATGATTTCCAATGAGCAGTTCTTC. Its protein product is CASISMISNEQFF.

Comments on this clonotype: The junction and the germline gene differ at one end; a read error may be behind it. The V call is TRBV6-2 or TRBV6-3, the J call TRBJ2-1; 16 bases align to TRBD2. This CDR3 is 12 amino acids long. Looked up from germline, CDR1 is MNHEY and CDR2 is SVGEGT. CDR3 sequence reads: CASSYGTSGGVF. The CDR3 nucleotides read TGTGCCAGCAGTTACGGGACTAGCGGGGGGGTCTTC.

In its sample, this clonotype was seen a few times. CDR3 nucleotides: TGTGCCAGCGGGGACAGGTATCGAACTAATGAAAAACTGTTTTTT. This codes for CASGDRYRTNEKLFF. This chain uses TRBV3-1 with TRBJ1-4, with 8 positions matching TRBD1. Germline values: CDR1 LGHDT, CDR2 YNNKEL (reference sequence). The CDR3 sequence is 15 residues long. V gave up 8 bases and J gave up 1 base; unmatched junction bases: 6.

The chain combines TRBV5-1 with TRBJ1-5; no reliable D call. V shed 4 bases and J shed 3 bases, with 8 bases lying between them. There are 13 residues in the CDR3. CDR1 and CDR2 (germline): SGHRS, YFSETQ. The CDR3 region has the DNA TGCGCCAGCAGCATAGACATCAATCAGCCCCAGCATTTT. Translating gives CASSIDINQPQHF.

There are a few counts of this clonotype. The chain couples TRBV12-3 or TRBV12-4 to TRBJ1-3; D remains unclear. This CDR3 is built from 15 residues. V lost 5 bases and J lost 0, with 11 bases in between. CDR3 residues: CASSPAHSSGNTIYF. CDR3 sequence (DNA): TGTGCCAGCAGTCCCGCCCACTCCTCTGGAAACACCATATATTTT.

The DNA for the CDR3 is TGCGCCAGCAGCCAAGGCGGTAGCGGGGGTGCAAATACGCAGTATTTT. This codes for CASSQGGSGGANTQYF. This chain connects TRBV4-3 to TRBJ2-3, with 9 bases fitting TRBD2. CDR1 is LGHNA, CDR2 YSLEER, per germline. V was pared by 1 base and J by 7 bases, with 9 bases of the junction left unmatched. The CDR3 loop spans 16 amino acids.

The CDR3 DNA follows: TGTGCCAGCAGTTACTCGGGGACAGGGGGACCGGCCTACGAGCAGTACTTC. Translation: CASSYSGTGGPAYEQYF. This chain connects TRBV6-5 to TRBJ2-7; 11 bases line up with TRBD1. CDR3 size: 17 residues. The germline V gene encodes CDR1 MNHEY and CDR2 SVGAGI. V was pared by 0 bases and J by 2 bases, with 6 bases of the junction left unmatched.

The V gene is TRBV5-1, the J gene TRBJ2-7; D unresolved. CDR1 is SGHRS, CDR2 YFSETQ, per germline. V shed 0 bases and J shed 3 bases, with 7 bases lying between them. This CDR3 comprises 13 residues. This chain's CDR3 is CASSLAANYEQYF. CDR3 DNA: TGCGCCAGCAGCTTGGCGGCTAACTACGAGCAGTACTTC.